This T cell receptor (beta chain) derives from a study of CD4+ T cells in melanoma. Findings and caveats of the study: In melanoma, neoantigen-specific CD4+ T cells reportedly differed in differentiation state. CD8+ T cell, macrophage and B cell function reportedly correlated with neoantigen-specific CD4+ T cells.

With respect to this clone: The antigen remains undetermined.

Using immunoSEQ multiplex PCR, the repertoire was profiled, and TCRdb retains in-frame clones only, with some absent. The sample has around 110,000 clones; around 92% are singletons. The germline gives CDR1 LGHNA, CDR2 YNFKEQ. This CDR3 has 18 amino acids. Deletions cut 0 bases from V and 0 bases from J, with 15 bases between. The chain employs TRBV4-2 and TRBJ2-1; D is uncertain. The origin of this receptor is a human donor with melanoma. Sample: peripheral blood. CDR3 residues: CASSQERSTTSSYNEQFF. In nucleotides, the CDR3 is TGTGCCAGCAGCCAAGAGCGGTCGACAACGAGCTCCTACAATGAGCAGTTCTTC.